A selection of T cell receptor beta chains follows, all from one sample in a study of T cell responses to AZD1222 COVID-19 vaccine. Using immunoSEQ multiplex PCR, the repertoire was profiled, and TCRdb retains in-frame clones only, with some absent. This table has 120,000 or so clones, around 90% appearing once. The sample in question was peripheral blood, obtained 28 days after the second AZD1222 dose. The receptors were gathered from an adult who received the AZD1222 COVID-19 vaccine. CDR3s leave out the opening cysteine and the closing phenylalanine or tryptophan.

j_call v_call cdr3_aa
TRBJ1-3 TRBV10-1 ASMASNSGNTIY
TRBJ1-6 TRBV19 ASRSGGHVYNSPLH
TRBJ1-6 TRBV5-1 ASSLAWEGALH
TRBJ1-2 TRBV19 ASSTRDRMGTGYGYT
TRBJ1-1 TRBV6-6 ASSSWSRQGAF
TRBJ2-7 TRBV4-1 ASSLRGDGGNSYEQY
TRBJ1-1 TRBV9 ASSGTGDMNTEAF
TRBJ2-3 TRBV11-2 ASSLVSDRFTDTQY
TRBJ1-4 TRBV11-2 ASSLGQPSNEKLF
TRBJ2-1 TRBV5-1 ASSSQGGEQF
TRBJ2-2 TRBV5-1 ATNSQGTTGELF
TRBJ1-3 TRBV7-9 ASSPGTLRGNTIY
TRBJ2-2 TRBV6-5 ASKGLASTGELF
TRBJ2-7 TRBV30 AWSRQSYEQY
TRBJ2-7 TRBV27 ASGPGTGWYEQY
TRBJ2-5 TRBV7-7 ASSQLGETQY
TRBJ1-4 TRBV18 ASSPSDGPKLF
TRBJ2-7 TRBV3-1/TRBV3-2 ASSHPGTGRFTYEQY
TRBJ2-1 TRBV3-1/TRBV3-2 ASSQFLGAGDEQF
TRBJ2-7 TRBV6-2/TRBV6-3 ASSSTRGGDYEQY
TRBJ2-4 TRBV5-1 ASSLVPQGIIAKNIQY
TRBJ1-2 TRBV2 ASSAWTGWKNYGYT
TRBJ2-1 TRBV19 ASSNPMGGLYNEQF
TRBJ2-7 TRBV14 ASSPISGGAYEQY
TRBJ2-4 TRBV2 ASRGWQFLAKNIQY
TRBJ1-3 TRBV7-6 ASSGYRENTIY
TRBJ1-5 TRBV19 ASSIVQGPQH
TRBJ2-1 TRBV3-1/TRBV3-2 ASSPTRDYNEQF
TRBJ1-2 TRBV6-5 ASSYSRGQGTYGYT
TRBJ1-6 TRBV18 ASSPLARANSPLH
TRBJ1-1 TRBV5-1 ASSPSRGGTEAF
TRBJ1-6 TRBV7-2 ASSLQGVFNSPLH
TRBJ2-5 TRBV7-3 ASSLTPGSQETQY
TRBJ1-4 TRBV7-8 ASSAGGSGEKLF
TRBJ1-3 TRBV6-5 ASGRTSAGNTIY
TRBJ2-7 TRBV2 ASSEYPGEQY
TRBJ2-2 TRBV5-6 ASSGGTAPNTGELF
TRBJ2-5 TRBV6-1 ASSENSGGGETQY
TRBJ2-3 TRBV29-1 SAPGLLNTDTQY
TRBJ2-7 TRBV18 ASSFRSGHSYEQY
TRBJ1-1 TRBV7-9 ASSFQGVRTEAF
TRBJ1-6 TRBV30 AWGPPGTVNSPLH
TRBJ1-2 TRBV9 ASSVGTDYGYT
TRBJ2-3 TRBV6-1 ASSQGSFSSTDTQY
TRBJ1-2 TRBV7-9 ASSRGQGSFYGYT
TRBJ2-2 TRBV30 ASPCPTGELF
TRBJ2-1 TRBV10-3 ATSGGTYNEQF
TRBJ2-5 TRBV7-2 ASSEIVGDQETQY
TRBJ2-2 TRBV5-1 ASSLPREGWGTGELF
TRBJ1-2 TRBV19 ASSIGGVGGYT
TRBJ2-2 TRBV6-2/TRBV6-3 ASSKDRGGTGELF